Listed here is a single T cell receptor beta chain. It lacks a known antigen. No much larger clone is present one base from it, and per-base qualities are unavailable. CDR1 KGHSH and CDR2 LQKENI are derived from the germline V gene. Including the terminal cysteine and phenylalanine, the CDR3 comprises 15 residues. CDR3 DNA only is kept here, 45 bases in frame from base 1. From V the trimming removes 1 base and from J it removes 6 bases, while the gene matches leave 4 bases of the junction unaccounted for. The entry originates in a study of cytomegalovirus exposure and HLA in healthy donors (dated by TCRdb to 2016 to 2017). About the full investigation: In an earlier analysis of 550 to 750 of the donors, around 290 Gb of sequence data and 90 million to 130 million unique TCR beta sequences from about 179 million T cells were reported. The study used immunosequencing to profile the T cell repertoires of about 670 subjects and linked those repertoires to cytomegalovirus serostatus. HLA typing covered class I and class II loci at four-digit resolution. The study aimed to test whether cataloging public T cell receptors could reveal signatures of past pathogen exposure. In an earlier analysis of roughly 540 of the donors, high-throughput TCR beta sequencing was used to judge whether each TCR beta V gene segment behaved as functional or pseudogenic. Besides the first cohort of around 670 subjects, a separate validation cohort made up of roughly 130 different subjects was used. The number of donors typed differed by locus, with about 629-630 for A, B, C, DRB1 and DQB1, roughly 520 for DQA1, over 600 for DPA1, and some 470 for DPB1. Among about 400 genotyped donors of the cohort, an average of approximately 240,000 unique TCR beta nucleotide sequences was sequenced per donor, of which 15% to 20% were non-productive. In the later analysis, no new phenotypic data were used to find candidate immune exposures; instead, reliance was placed on TCR beta sequences and their occurrence across donors. An early release covering roughly 640 HLA-typed donors comprised approximately 290 gigabases of sequencing data and approximately 80 million unique TCR sequences. Donor age, sex, ethnicity and CMV serostatus were collected together with the repertoire data. All discovery cohort repertoires had been generated using a single sequencing platform. Of the 398 genotyped donors, 75% to 85% were placed in the genetic ancestry cluster associated with self-reported Caucasian donors. Several DR-DQ haplotypes were treated as single units for association and clustering because of strong linkage in the cohort. A later analysis re-analyzed previously published TCR beta repertoires from 600 to 850 donors and added high-resolution HLA genotyping to study TCR occurrence patterns. Genome-wide SNP genotypes for about 60% of the roughly 700 donors were used in a later genetic analysis, which treated that subset as a discovery cohort. To predict cytomegalovirus infection status, the study combined high-throughput TCR immunosequencing, statistical association of individual TCRs with disease status, and machine learning.

The cohort consisted of 600 to 700 healthy bone marrow donors. All cohort members were sampled while nominally healthy, although unrecorded immune exposures were likely present. The donor was CMV seronegative and belonged to the group of 380 or so seronegative cohort members. A peripheral blood sample was provided by each donor, and peripheral blood mononuclear cells were used for TCR beta sequencing. Genomic DNA extraction from the blood cell samples was performed with the Qiagen DNeasy Blood Extraction Kit. Broader findings and caveats from the paper: Compared with equally common non-associated chains, HLA-associated TCR beta chains in a later analysis were more clonally expanded and had lower generation probabilities. The study listed approximately 150 TCR beta chains as associated with cytomegalovirus. Because HLA typing was unavailable for some donors at each locus, only the typed subset was used in association tests. At a false discovery rate of 0.05, a later analysis linked under 20,000 TCR beta sequences to specific HLA alleles. Compared with the approximately 670-donor mean, donors in an Asian-associated ancestry cluster had fewer N-insertions in productive TCRs, according to a later genetic analysis. Most TCR sequences were observed very rarely across donors, whereas some public TCRs were present in many individuals. The authors suggested that the approach could potentially be extended to other disease states and immunological phenotypes. According to a later analysis, parvovirus B19, influenza, CMV and Epstein-Barr virus appeared linked to several top co-occurrence clusters. Presence/absence analyses assumed roughly uniform sequencing depth across donors, an assumption that may not hold. Because the 87-base-pair reads could not distinguish some IMGT-functional V segments, including TRBV6-2 and TRBV6-3, those segments were excluded. Strong co-occurrence of HLA alleles, especially DR and DQ, made assigning TCR associations to individual alleles difficult. Because counts were too low, approximately 15 rarely observed V segments, including chromosome 9 orphons, were excluded from the earlier analysis of 587 of the donors. According to a later analysis, most CMV-associated TCR beta chains appeared to be HLA-restricted, and the HLA associations seemed to be driven largely by CMV exposure. In an earlier analysis of 587 of the donors, most TCR beta V segments appeared in productive rearrangements about 87% or about 30% of the time, broadly matching IMGT annotations. The cohort was sequenced for TCR beta chains only, and without alpha or paired-chain data the features that could be detected were limited. A further reported finding was that TCR beta sequences accurately predicted the HLA-A and HLA-B alleles for most subjects in the first cohort. A few of the identified cytomegalovirus-associated TCR beta chains were confirmed in vitro to be specific for cytomegalovirus antigens. Correlated functional status among segregating V segments might reflect linkage disequilibrium, but an unknown experimental factor could not be ruled out. The only immune exposure information available for the cohort was CMV serostatus. The classifier was reported to diagnose cytomegalovirus status with high specificity and sensitivity in both the original and validation cohorts. An association between a missense DCLRE1C variant and V-gene and J-gene trimming of TCR beta chains was found in a later genetic analysis and replicated in an independent cohort. In a later analysis, the rate of TCR association differed among HLA loci, with DRB1 alleles having the most associated TCRs and HLA-C alleles having the fewest. A group of highly shared sequence variants was considered likely to be a technical artifact of the sequencing pipeline.

Library method: the immunoSEQ multiplex PCR assay. For the multiplex PCR, a mixture combining 60 forward primers for TCR Vbeta segments and 13 reverse primers for TCR Jbeta segments was used. Amplification of the CDR3 region of rearranged TCR beta genes was performed with a multiplex PCR assay on genomic DNA. The amplified TCR beta libraries were sequenced on the Illumina HiSeq System as 87-base-pair reads. Concerning the study's data processing: A later analysis counted about 80 million unique TCR beta chains across the 550 to 750 repertoires, and around 12 million of these chains were shared by at least two donors. Raw reads were error-corrected and collapsed into unique sequences with a nearest-neighbor algorithm that merged closely related sequences to remove PCR and sequencing errors. CDR3 sequences were aligned to IMGT reference sequences to assign V, D and J gene segments. Each retained sequence needed at least a six-nucleotide match to both a V gene segment and a J gene segment. Rearrangements were called productive when the CDR3 lacked stop codons and stayed in frame with V and J; all others were non-productive. CDR3 was defined by IMGT convention, running from the second conserved V-encoded cysteine to the conserved J-encoded phenylalanine. The earlier analysis of 587 of the donors excluded any sequence lacking an unambiguous match to a single V gene segment. An earlier analysis of several hundred of the donors classified V segments as functional when productive rearrangements were above 56.7% and as segregating when the standard deviation between donors was above 5%. A statistical classification framework was developed to diagnose cytomegalovirus status using the catalog of TCR beta chain sequences. In a later analysis, V and J genes were assigned by comparing TCR nucleotide sequences against IMGT/GENE-DB human TR gene sequences. The TCRdist pipeline was used in a later analysis to assign CDR3 sequences and most-parsimonious VDJ recombination scenarios. A later analysis defined each TCR beta chain by its CDR3 amino acid sequence plus V-gene family, and excluded reads lacking a unique V-gene family. In a later analysis, 450 to 600 highly shared, low-generation-probability nucleotide sequences were removed to address suspected cross-contamination and a sequencing artifact. In a later analysis, a clonal expansion index was calculated for each public chain from normalized within-repertoire ranks of inferred template counts. Generation probabilities in a later analysis came from a VDJ recombination model fitted to out-of-frame rearrangements, and those results were checked against IGoR. In a later analysis, hypergeometric tests were used to score TCR-TCR, TCR-HLA and TCR-CMV co-occurrence, with a repertoire-size bias correction applied to TCR pairs. False discovery rates were estimated in a later analysis by permuting HLA or CMV assignments 20 times. In a later analysis, co-occurring TCRs were grouped using DBSCAN, and TCRdist sequence similarity was added for clustering within HLA-allele-positive subsets. For co-occurrence clustering, repertoires with fewer than 30,000 or more than 120,000 public chains were excluded, along with five repertoires with anomalous nucleotide sharing. TCRdb mirrors the immuneACCESS table, restricted to in-frame sequences. Some clones are absent from its copies; in checked studies, under half trace to an unresolved V gene, and the reason for the others is unknown. V and J calls and clone size are those listed in that table; D and trimming were worked out from the DNA. Recorded for this sample are about 130,000 clones; about 80% of them occurred a single time. Of the sample, 1% is held by the ten largest clones.

The sample taken for sequencing was PBMCs. The TCR sequence derives from a man in his forties in good health and CMV-seronegative. The rearranged segments are TRBV18 and TRBJ2-1; the junction holds 9 bases that match TRBD1. In nucleotides, the sequence is TGTGCCAGCTCACCACGGGGACAGGGCGTCAATGAGCAGTTCTTC. It translates to CASSPRGQGVNEQFF. With all but the CDR3 taken from the reference TRBV18 and TRBJ2-1 genes, the full variable domain is: NAGVMQNPRHLVRRRGQEARLRCSPMKGHSHVYWYRQLPEEGLKFMVYLQKENIIDESGMPKERFSAEFPKEGPSILRIQQVVRGDSAAYFCASSPRGQGVNEQFFGPGTRLTVL.